These T cell receptor beta chains were read from a single sample in a study of cytomegalovirus exposure and HLA in healthy donors. Libraries were prepared by immunoSEQ multiplex PCR; TCRdb keeps only in-frame clonotypes and omits some of them. This table holds some 110,000 clones, around 75% found once. Material for sequencing was PBMCs. The receptors here all came from a woman in her thirties in good health and CMV-seronegative. Both conserved end residues are part of each CDR3. D genes are given only for firm matches. Clone size is shown for a subset of rows, as once, few, many or a class of expanded clone.

D gene | J gene | clone size | V gene | CDR3 protein | CDR3 DNA
- | TRBJ1-1 | - | TRBV7-9 | CASTQVAARAFF | TGTGCCAGCACTCAAGTGGCGGCGCGCGCTTTCTTT
TRBD2 | TRBJ2-1 | few | TRBV29-1 | CSGVAGETSYNEQFF | TGCAGCGGAGTAGCGGGGGAGACGTCCTACAATGAGCAGTTCTTC
TRBD1 | TRBJ1-5 | - | TRBV10-2 | CASSDTGAGQPQHF | TGCGCCAGCAGTGACACAGGGGCGGGACAGCCCCAGCATTTT
- | TRBJ1-2 | - | TRBV7-8 | CASSSGQSPNYGYTF | TGTGCCAGCAGCTCTGGACAGTCGCCTAACTATGGCTACACCTTC
- | TRBJ1-1 | - | TRBV5-1 | CASSHGYRSLRDTEAFF | TGCGCCAGCAGCCACGGGTACAGGAGCCTTCGTGACACTGAAGCTTTCTTT
TRBD2 | TRBJ2-7 | - | TRBV13 | CASSPLGLAGGREQYF | TGTGCCAGCAGCCCCCTGGGACTAGCGGGGGGGCGGGAGCAGTACTTC
- | TRBJ2-1 | - | TRBV5-1 | CASSPGSSYNEQFF | TGCGCCAGCAGCCCGGGATCCTCCTACAATGAGCAGTTCTTC
TRBD1 | TRBJ1-5 | - | TRBV30 | CAWGQGQYQPQHF | TGTGCCTGGGGACAGGGGCAATATCAGCCCCAGCATTTT
TRBD1 | TRBJ1-1 | few | TRBV10-3 | CAISATGDDTEAFF | TGTGCCATCAGCGCGACAGGGGATGACACTGAAGCTTTCTTT
- | TRBJ2-1 | - | TRBV15 | CATSREAGHRFHEQFF | TGTGCCACCAGCAGAGAAGCGGGACACCGTTTCCATGAGCAGTTCTTC
- | TRBJ1-2 | - | TRBV12-5 | CASGLASNYGYTF | TGTGCTAGTGGTTTGGCCAGTAACTATGGCTACACCTTC
TRBD2 | TRBJ2-1 | few | TRBV27 | CASSFTGLAAYNEQFF | TGTGCCAGCAGCTTTACGGGACTAGCGGCATACAATGAGCAGTTCTTC
TRBD1 | TRBJ2-3 | - | TRBV5-1 | CASSLESGGVDTQYF | TGCGCCAGCAGCTTGGAGTCAGGGGGTGTGGATACGCAGTATTTT
- | TRBJ2-5 | - | TRBV18 | CASSKTSKETQYF | TGTGCCAGCTCAAAGACTAGTAAAGAGACCCAGTACTTC
- | TRBJ1-2 | - | TRBV6-1 | CAGVQAGRYGYTF | TGTGCCGGGGTACAAGCGGGCCGCTATGGCTACACCTTC
- | TRBJ1-3 | - | TRBV27 | CASSFSGRSGNTIYF | TGTGCCAGCAGTTTCTCTGGGAGGAGTGGAAACACCATATATTTT
- | TRBJ1-3 | - | TRBV6-5 | CASSFDRSEDTIYF | TGTGCCAGCAGTTTTGACAGGTCCGAGGACACCATATATTTT
- | TRBJ1-1 | once | TRBV5-1 | CASSRGWETEAFF | TGCGCCAGCTCCAGGGGTTGGGAAACTGAAGCTTTCTTT
TRBD1 | TRBJ1-1 | - | TRBV18 | CASSPQPTGVNTEAFF | TGTGCCAGCTCACCCCAGCCGACAGGGGTGAACACTGAAGCTTTCTTT
TRBD1 | TRBJ1-1 | - | TRBV6-5 | CASSYWQGARTEAFF | TGTGCCAGCAGTTACTGGCAGGGGGCTCGGACTGAAGCTTTCTTT
- | TRBJ1-1 | - | TRBV21-1 | CASSKVTVNTEAFF | TGTGCCAGCAGCAAGGTGACAGTGAACACTGAAGCTTTCTTT
- | TRBJ2-7 | - | TRBV30 | CAWSVPRSSYEQYF | TGTGCCTGGAGTGTCCCCCGGAGCTCCTACGAGCAGTACTTC
TRBD1 | TRBJ1-3 | - | TRBV15 | CATSPRTGHNSGNTIYF | TGTGCCACCAGCCCGCGGACAGGCCATAACTCTGGAAACACCATATATTTT
- | TRBJ1-1 | - | TRBV7-9 | CASSLVQGSTEAFF | TGTGCCAGCAGCTTAGTACAGGGTAGCACTGAAGCTTTCTTT
- | TRBJ1-5 | few | TRBV7-6 | CASSPDGRSNQPQHF | TGTGCCAGCAGCCCTGACGGGAGAAGCAATCAGCCCCAGCATTTT
- | TRBJ1-5 | - | TRBV5-8 | CASSLAGGQPQHF | TGTGCCAGCAGTTTAGCCGGGGGTCAGCCCCAGCATTTT
- | TRBJ2-3 | - | TRBV9 | CASSLLSTDTQYF | TGTGCCAGCAGCCTACTTAGCACAGATACGCAGTATTTT
- | TRBJ2-7 | - | TRBV29-1 | CSVDTGSSYEQYF | TGCAGCGTTGACACAGGGAGCTCCTACGAGCAGTACTTC
- | TRBJ2-2 | - | TRBV29-1 | CSVLANTGELFF | TGCAGCGTTCTTGCGAACACCGGGGAGCTGTTTTTT
TRBD1 | TRBJ2-6 | - | TRBV6-6 | CASRTGSGANVLTF | TGTGCCAGCAGGACAGGGTCCGGGGCCAACGTCCTGACTTTC
- | TRBJ1-1 | few | TRBV5-6 | CAIGTGVMKNTEAFF | TGTGCCATCGGAACCGGGGTGATGAAGAACACTGAAGCTTTCTTT
- | TRBJ1-2 | - | TRBV30 | CAWSTTRQLPYPF | TGTGCCTGGAGTACTACCCGACAGTTACCCTACCCCTTC
- | TRBJ1-1 | - | TRBV9 | CASSEPPKIGAEAFF | TGTGCCAGCAGCGAGCCTCCCAAAATCGGGGCTGAAGCTTTCTTT
TRBD1 | TRBJ1-2 | - | TRBV2 | CASSPGLGTATGNTF | TGTGCCAGCAGCCCGGGCCTTGGGACAGCCACCGGGAACACCTTC
TRBD1 | TRBJ1-5 | few | TRBV2 | CASSPGTGGQPQHF | TGTGCCAGCAGTCCCGGGACAGGGGGACAGCCCCAGCATTTT
- | TRBJ1-1 | - | TRBV7-2 | CASSLATVMNTEAFF | TGTGCCAGCAGCTTAGCGACAGTTATGAACACTGAAGCTTTCTTT
- | TRBJ1-2 | few | TRBV30 | CAWSPQGIRGYTF | TGTGCCTGGAGTCCGCAGGGGATCCGCGGCTACACCTTC
- | TRBJ1-1 | - | TRBV28 | CASSGSPGVSNTEAFF | TGTGCCAGCAGCGGCTCCCCAGGGGTATCAAACACTGAAGCTTTCTTT
TRBD1 | TRBJ1-6 | - | TRBV18 | CASSPGQGDSPLHF | TGTGCCAGCTCACCCGGACAGGGTGATTCACCCCTCCACTTT